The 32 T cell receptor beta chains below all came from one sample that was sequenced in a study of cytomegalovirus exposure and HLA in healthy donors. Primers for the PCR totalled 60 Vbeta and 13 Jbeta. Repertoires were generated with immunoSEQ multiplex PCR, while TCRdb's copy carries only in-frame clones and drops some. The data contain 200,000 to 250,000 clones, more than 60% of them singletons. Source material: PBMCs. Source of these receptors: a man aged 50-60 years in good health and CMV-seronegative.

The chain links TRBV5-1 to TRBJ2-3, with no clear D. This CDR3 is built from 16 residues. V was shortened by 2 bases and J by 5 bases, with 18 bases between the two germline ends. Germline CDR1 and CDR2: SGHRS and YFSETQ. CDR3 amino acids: CASSLNMATTRDTQYF. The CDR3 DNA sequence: TGCGCCAGCAGCTTAAACATGGCAACCACCAGAGATACGCAGTATTTT.

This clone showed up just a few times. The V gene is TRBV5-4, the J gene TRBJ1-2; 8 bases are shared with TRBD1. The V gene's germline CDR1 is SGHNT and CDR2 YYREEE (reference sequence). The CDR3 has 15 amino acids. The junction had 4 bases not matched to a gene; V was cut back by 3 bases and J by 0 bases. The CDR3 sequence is CASSSPGQANYGYTF. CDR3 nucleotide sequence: TGTGCCAGCAGCTCTCCGGGACAGGCTAACTATGGCTACACCTTC.

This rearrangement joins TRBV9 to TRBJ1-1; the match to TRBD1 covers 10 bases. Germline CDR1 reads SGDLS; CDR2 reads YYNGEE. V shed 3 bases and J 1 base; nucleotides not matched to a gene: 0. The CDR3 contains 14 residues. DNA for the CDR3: TGTGCCAGCAGCGGGACAGGGGGGAACACTGAAGCTTTCTTT. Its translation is CASSGTGGNTEAFF.

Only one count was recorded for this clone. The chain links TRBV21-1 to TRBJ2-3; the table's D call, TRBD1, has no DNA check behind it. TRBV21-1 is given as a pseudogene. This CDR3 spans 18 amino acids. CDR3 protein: CASSRRGQGLLESDTQYF. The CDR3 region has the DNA TGTGCCAGCAGCCGGAGAGGACAGGGGCTATTGGAATCAGATACGCAGTATTTT.

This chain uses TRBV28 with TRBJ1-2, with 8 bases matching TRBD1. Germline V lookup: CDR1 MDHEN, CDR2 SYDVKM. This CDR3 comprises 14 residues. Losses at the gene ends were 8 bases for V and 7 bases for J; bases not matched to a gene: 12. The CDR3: CASHGGAGGIGYTF. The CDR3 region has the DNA TGTGCCAGCCACGGAGGGGCAGGGGGCATTGGCTACACCTTC.

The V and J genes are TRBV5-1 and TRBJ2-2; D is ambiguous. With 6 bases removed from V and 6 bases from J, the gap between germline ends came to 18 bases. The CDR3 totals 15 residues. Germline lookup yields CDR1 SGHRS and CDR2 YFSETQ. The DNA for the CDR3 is TGCGCCAGCATCTCCCTACCCTCGTCCCCCGGGGAGCTGTTTTTT. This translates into CASISLPSSPGELFF.

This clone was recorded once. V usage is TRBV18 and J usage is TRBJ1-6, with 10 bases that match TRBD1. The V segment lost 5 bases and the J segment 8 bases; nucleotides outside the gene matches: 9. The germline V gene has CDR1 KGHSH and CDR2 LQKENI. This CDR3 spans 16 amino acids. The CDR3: CASSARTGTGDSPLHF. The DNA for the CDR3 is TGTGCCAGCTCAGCACGGACAGGGACAGGGGATTCACCCCTCCACTTT.

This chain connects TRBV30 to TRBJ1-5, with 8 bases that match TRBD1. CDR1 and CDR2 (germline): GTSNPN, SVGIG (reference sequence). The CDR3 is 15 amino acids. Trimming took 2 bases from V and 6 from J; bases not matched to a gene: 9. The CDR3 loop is CAWSSGQGAVQPQHF. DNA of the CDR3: TGTGCCTGGAGTTCCGGGCAGGGGGCCGTTCAGCCCCAGCATTTT.

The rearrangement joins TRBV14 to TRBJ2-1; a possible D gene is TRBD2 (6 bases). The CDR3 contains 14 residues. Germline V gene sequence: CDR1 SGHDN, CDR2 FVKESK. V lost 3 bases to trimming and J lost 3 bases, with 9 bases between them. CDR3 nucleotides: TGTGCCAGCAGCCAGCCGGGACTCTACAATGAGCAGTTCTTC. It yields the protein CASSQPGLYNEQFF. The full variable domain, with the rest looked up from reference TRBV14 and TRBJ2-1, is EAGVTQFPSHSVIEKGQTVTLRCDPISGHDNLYWYRRVMGKEIKFLLHFVKESKQDESGMPNNRFLAERTGGTYSTLKVQPAELEDSGVYFCASSQPGLYNEQFFGPGTRLTVL.

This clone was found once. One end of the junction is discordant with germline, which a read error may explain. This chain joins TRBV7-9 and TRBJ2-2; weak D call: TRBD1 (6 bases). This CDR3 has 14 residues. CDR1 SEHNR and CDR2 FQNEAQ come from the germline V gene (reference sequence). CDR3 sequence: CSSSLWTDTGELFF. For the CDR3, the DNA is TGTTCCAGCAGCTTATGGACAGACACCGGGGAGCTGTTTTTT.

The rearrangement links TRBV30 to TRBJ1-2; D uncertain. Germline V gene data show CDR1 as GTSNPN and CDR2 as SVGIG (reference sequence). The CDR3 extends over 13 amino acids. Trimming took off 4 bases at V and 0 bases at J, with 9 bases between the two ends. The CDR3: CAWNREANYGYTF. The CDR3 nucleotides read TGTGCCTGGAACCGGGAAGCTAACTATGGCTACACCTTC. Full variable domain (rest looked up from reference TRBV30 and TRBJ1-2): SQTIHQWPATLVQPVGSPLSLECTVEGTSNPNLYWYRQAAGRGLQLLFYSVGIGQISSEVPQNLSASRPQDRQFILSSKKLLLSDSGFYLCAWNREANYGYTFGSGTRLTVV.

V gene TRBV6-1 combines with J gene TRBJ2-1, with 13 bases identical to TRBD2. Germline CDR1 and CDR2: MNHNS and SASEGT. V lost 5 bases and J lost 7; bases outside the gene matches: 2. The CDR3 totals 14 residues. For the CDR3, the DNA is TGTGCCAGCAGTAGGACTAGCGGGAGTAATGAGCAGTTCTTC. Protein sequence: CASSRTSGSNEQFF.

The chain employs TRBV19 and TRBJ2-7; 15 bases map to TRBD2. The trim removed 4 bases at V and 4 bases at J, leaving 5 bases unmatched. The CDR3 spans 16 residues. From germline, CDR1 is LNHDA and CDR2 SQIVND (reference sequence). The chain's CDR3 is CASSTRTSGRGYEQYF. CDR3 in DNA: TGTGCCAGTAGTACCCGGACTAGCGGGAGGGGGTACGAGCAGTACTTC.

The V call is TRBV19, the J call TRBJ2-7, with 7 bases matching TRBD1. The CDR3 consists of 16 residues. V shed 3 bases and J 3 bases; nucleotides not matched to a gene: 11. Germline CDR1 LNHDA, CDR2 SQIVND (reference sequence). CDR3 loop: CASSIGTGTAIYEQYF. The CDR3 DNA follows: TGTGCCAGTAGTATCGGCACCGGGACAGCAATCTACGAGCAGTACTTC.

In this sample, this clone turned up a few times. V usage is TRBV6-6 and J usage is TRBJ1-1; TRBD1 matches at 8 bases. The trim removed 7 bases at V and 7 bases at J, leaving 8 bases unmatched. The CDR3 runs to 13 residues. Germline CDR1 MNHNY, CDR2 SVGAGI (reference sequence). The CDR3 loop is CASKLDRAGEAFF. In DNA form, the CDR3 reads TGTGCCAGCAAACTGGACAGGGCGGGTGAAGCTTTCTTT.

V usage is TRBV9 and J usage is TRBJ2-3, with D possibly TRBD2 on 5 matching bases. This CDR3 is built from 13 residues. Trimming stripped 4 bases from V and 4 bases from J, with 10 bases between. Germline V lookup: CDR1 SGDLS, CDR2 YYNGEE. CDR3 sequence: CASSPLASDTQYF. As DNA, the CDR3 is TGTGCCAGCAGCCCTCTAGCTTCAGATACGCAGTATTTT.

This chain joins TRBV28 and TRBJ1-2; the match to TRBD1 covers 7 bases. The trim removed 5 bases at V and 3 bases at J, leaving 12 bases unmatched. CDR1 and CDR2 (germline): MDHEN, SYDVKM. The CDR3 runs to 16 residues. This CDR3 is CASSPRDRSSYYGYTF. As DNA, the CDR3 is TGTGCCAGCAGTCCCCGGGACAGATCATCCTACTATGGCTACACCTTC.

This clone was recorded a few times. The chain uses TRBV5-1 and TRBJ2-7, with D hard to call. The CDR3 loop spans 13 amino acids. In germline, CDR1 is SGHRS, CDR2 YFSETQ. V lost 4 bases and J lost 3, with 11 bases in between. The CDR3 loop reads CASSPSPGYEQYF. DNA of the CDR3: TGCGCCAGCAGCCCCTCCCCAGGCTACGAGCAGTACTTC. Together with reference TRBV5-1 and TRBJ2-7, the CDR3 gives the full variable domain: KAGVTQTPRYLIKTRGQQVTLSCSPISGHRSVSWYQQTPGQGLQFLFEYFSETQRNKGNFPGRFSGRQFSNSRSEMNVSTLELGDSALYLCASSPSPGYEQYFGPGTRLTVT.

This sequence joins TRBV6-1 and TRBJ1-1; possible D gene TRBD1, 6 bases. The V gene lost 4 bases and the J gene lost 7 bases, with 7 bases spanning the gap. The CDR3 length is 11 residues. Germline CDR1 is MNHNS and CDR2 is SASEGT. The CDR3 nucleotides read TGTGCCAGCAGTGGACAGGATGAAGCTTTCTTT. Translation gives CASSGQDEAFF.

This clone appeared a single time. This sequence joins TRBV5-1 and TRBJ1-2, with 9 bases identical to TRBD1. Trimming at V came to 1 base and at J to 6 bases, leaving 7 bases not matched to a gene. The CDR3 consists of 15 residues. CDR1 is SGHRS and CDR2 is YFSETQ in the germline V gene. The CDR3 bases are TGCGCCAGCAGCTTGACAGGGGGCGCGACTGATGGCTACACCTTC. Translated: CASSLTGGATDGYTF.

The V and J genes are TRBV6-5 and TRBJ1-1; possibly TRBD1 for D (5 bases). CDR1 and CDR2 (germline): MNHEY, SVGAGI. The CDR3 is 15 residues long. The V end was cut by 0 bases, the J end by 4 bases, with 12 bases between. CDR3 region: CASSYSPRAVTEAFF. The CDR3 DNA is TGTGCCAGCAGTTACTCGCCCAGGGCTGTCACTGAAGCTTTCTTT.

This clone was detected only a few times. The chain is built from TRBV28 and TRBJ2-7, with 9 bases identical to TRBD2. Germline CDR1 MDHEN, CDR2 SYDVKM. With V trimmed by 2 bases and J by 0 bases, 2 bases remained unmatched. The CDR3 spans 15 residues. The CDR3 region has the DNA TGTGCCAGCAGTTTAAAAGCGGGGGGCTCCTACGAGCAGTACTTC. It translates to CASSLKAGGSYEQYF.

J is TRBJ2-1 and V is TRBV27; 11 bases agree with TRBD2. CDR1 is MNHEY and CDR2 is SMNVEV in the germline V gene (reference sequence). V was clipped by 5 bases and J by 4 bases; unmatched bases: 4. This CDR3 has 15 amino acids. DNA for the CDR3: TGTGCCAGCAGTACTATAGCGGGAGGGTACAATGAGCAGTTCTTC. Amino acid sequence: CASSTIAGGYNEQFF.

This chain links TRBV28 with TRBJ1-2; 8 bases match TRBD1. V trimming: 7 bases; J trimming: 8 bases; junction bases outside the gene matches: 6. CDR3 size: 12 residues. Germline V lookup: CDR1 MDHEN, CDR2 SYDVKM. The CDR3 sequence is CASTRDRRGYTF. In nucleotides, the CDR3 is TGTGCCAGCACCCGGGACAGGCGCGGCTACACCTTC.

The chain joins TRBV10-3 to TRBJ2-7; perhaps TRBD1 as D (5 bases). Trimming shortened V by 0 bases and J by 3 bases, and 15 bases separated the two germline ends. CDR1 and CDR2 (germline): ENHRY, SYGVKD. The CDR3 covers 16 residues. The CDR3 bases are TGTGCCATCAGTGAGTCGAAGGGGCGTGGTAACTACGAGCAGTACTTC. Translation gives CAISESKGRGNYEQYF.

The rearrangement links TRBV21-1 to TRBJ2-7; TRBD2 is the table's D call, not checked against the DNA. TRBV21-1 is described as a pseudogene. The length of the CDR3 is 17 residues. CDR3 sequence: CASSNRGGPSVHYEQYF. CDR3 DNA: TGTGCCAGCAGCAACAGGGGAGGGCCTTCTGTTCACTACGAGCAGTACTTC.

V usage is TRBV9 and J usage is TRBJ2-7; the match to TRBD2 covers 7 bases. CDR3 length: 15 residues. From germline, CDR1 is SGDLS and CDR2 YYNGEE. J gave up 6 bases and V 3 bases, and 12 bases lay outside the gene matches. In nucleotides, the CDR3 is TGTGCCAGCAGCGAACTGGGAGGGCCTAGTTCCGAGCAGTACTTC. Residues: CASSELGGPSSEQYF.

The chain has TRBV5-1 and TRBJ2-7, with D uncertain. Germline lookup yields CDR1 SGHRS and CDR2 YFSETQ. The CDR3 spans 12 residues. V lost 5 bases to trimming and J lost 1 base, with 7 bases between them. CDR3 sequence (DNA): TGCGCCAGCAGTAGTGCTTCCTACGAGCAGTACTTC. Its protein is CASSSASYEQYF.

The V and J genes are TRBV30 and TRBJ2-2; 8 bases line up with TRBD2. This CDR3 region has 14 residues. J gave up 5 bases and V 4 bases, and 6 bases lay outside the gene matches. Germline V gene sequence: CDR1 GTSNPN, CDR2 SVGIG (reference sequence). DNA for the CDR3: TGTGCCTGGACACGGGAGGGCCGAACCGGGGAGCTGTTTTTT. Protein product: CAWTREGRTGELFF.

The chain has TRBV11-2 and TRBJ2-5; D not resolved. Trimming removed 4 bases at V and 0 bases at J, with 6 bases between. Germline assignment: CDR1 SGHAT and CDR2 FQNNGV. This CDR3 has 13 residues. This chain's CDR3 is CASSSIHQETQYF. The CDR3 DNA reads TGTGCCAGCAGCTCTATTCACCAAGAGACCCAGTACTTC.

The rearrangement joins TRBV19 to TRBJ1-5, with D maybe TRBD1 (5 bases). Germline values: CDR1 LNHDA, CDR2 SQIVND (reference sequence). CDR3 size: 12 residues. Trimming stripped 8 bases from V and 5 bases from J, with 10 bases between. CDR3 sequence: CASQDTHQPQHF. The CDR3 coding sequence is TGTGCCAGTCAGGACACTCATCAGCCCCAGCATTTT.

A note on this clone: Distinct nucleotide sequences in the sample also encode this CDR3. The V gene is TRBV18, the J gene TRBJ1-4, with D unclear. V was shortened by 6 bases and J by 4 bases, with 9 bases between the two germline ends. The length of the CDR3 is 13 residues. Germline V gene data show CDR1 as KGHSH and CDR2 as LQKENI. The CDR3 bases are TGTGCCAGCTCTCCGGGGATTAATGAAAAACTGTTTTTT. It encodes CASSPGINEKLFF. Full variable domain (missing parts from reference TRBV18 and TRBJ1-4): NAGVMQNPRHLVRRRGQEARLRCSPMKGHSHVYWYRQLPEEGLKFMVYLQKENIIDESGMPKERFSAEFPKEGPSILRIQQVVRGDSAAYFCASSPGINEKLFFGSGTQLSVL.